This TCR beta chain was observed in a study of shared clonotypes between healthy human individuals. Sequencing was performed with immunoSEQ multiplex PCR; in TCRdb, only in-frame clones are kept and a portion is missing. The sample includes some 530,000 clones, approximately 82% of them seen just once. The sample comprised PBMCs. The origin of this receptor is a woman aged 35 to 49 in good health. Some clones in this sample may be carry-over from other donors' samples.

CDR3 in amino acids: CASSLGGQGVAGNTIYF. The CDR3 region has the DNA TGTGCCAGCAGCTTAGGCGGACAGGGGGTGGCCGGAAACACCATATATTTT. The chain is built from TRBV7-6 and TRBJ1-3, with TRBD1 matching 10 bases. Per germline, CDR1 SGHVS and CDR2 FNYEAQ. V lost 1 base, J lost 4 bases, and 7 bases stayed unmatched. The CDR3 consists of 17 residues.